This TCR beta chain was obtained from a study of T cells in Graves' hyperthyroidism and ophthalmopathy. Study details: The initial diagnosis was the point when peripheral blood was collected, ahead of any treatment.

For the diagnoses, clinical symptoms, serum thyroxine and TRAb, thyroid ultrasound and orbital computed tomography were used. TCR beta CDR3 regions were amplified from RNA. A first-round RT-PCR of the TCR CDR3 used the HTBI primer set. Each CDR3 protein is one row after TCRdb ran MiXCR on the multiplex PCR reads. The sample includes nearly 750,000 distinct CDR3 sequences, roughly a third of them seen just once. CDR1 and CDR2 from the germline V gene are MGHRA and YSYEKL. Trimming cost V 1 base and J 1 base, with 10 bases left between them. The length of the CDR3 is 15 residues. The TCR was taken from a woman between 40 and 50 years old with Graves' hyperthyroidism. This chain uses TRBV4-1 with TRBJ1-1, with no clear D. Sequenced: blood. In DNA, the CDR3 is TGCGCCAGCAGCCAAGTGGGCAGGAGGAACACTGAAGCTTTCTTT. Translation gives CASSQVGRRNTEAFF.